One sample yielded the 20 T cell receptor beta chains listed below, sequenced in a study of shared clonotypes between healthy human individuals. Some clones are missing from TCRdb's copy, which holds only in-frame ones; the method was immunoSEQ multiplex PCR. This table holds around 990,000 clones, 77% found once. The source material was memory CD4+ T cells from PBMCs. The subset: CD45RA-negative fraction. The receptor set was obtained from a man aged 18 to 29 in good health. Some clones in this sample may be carry-over from other donors' samples.

Concerning this clone itself: The same CDR3 is also encoded by other DNA sequences in this sample. The chain uses TRBV28 and TRBJ1-3; maybe TRBD1 (5 bases). Germline CDR1 MDHEN, CDR2 SYDVKM. The CDR3 extends over 13 amino acids. With 5 bases removed from V and 4 bases from J, the gap between germline ends came to 9 bases. CDR3 coding DNA: TGTGCCAGCAGTCCGGGGGGGGGAAACACCATATATTTT. This codes for CASSPGGGNTIYF.

The rearrangement uses TRBV30 and TRBJ2-7, with D possibly matching TRBD1 (6 bases). Trimming took off 2 bases at V and 5 bases at J, with 19 bases between the two ends. The CDR3 totals 15 residues. CDR1 is GTSNPN, CDR2 SVGIG, per germline (reference sequence). CDR3 coding DNA: TGTGCCTGGAGTCGTGGGTCGGACAGACGTAACGAGCAGTACTTC. Its translation: CAWSRGSDRRNEQYF. Together with reference TRBV30 and TRBJ2-7, the CDR3 gives the full variable domain: SQTIHQWPATLVQPVGSPLSLECTVEGTSNPNLYWYRQAAGRGLQLLFYSVGIGQISSEVPQNLSASRPQDRQFILSSKKLLLSDSGFYLCAWSRGSDRRNEQYFGPGTRLTVT.

CDR3 sequence: CASSPIIAGLQYF. The CDR3, as DNA: TGTGCCAGCAGCCCTATTATAGCGGGACTGCAGTATTTT. V gene TRBV7-8 combines with J gene TRBJ2-3; TRBD2 matches 8 bases. Germline CDR1 SGHVS, CDR2 FQNEAQ. After removal of 5 bases from V and 11 bases from J, the junction contained 9 bases not matched to a gene. The CDR3 spans 13 residues.

The chain has TRBV29-1 and TRBJ2-7; TRBD2 agrees at 8 bases. V lost 7 bases to trimming and J lost 0 bases; unmatched junction nucleotides: 8. This CDR3 region has 14 residues. Germline V lookup: CDR1 SQVTM, CDR2 ANQGSEA. DNA of the CDR3: TGCAGCGCCGGGAGGGGCTTTAGCTCCTACGAGCAGTACTTC. This translates into CSAGRGFSSYEQYF.

This clone has just one count. The chain carries TRBV15 and TRBJ2-7, with 12 bases that match TRBD2. After removal of 5 bases from V and 3 bases from J, the junction contained 8 bases not matched to a gene. CDR3 length: 16 residues. Germline V gene data show CDR1 as LNHNV and CDR2 as YYDKDF (reference sequence). CDR3 in DNA: TGTGCCACCAGCTCCCCCGGGACTAGCGGGCACTACGAGCAGTACTTC. Its translation: CATSSPGTSGHYEQYF.

The genes are TRBV19 and TRBJ2-1, with D possibly being TRBD2 (6 bases). CDR1 is LNHDA, CDR2 SQIVND, per germline (reference sequence). Trimming took 4 bases from V and 7 from J, leaving 20 bases between them. This CDR3 is built from 16 residues. The CDR3 sequence: CASSTKPRRAWNEQFF. The CDR3, as DNA: TGTGCCAGTAGTACGAAACCCCGGAGGGCGTGGAATGAGCAGTTCTTC.

The chain has TRBV30 and TRBJ2-7, with TRBD2 matching 10 bases. CDR1 is GTSNPN, CDR2 SVGIG, per germline (reference sequence). This CDR3 is built from 15 residues. V trimming: 3 bases; J trimming: 3 bases; junction bases outside the gene matches: 8. In DNA form, the CDR3 reads TGTGCCTGGAGGGCTTATGGGACTAGCGACTACGAGCAGTACTTC. It translates to CAWRAYGTSDYEQYF.

At least ten counts were recorded for this clone. The CDR3: CASSSVAGGLSEQFF. CDR3 DNA sequence: TGTGCCAGCAGCTCCGTGGCGGGAGGGCTGAGTGAGCAGTTCTTC. The chain uses TRBV7-8 and TRBJ2-1; 9 nucleotides align to TRBD2. This CDR3 is built from 15 residues. V dropped 4 bases and J dropped 9; count of bases not matched to a gene: 10. Germline V gene sequence: CDR1 SGHVS, CDR2 FQNEAQ.

The chain combines TRBV19 with TRBJ2-7; the D gene is possibly TRBD1 (5 bases). The CDR3 contains 13 residues. The germline gives CDR1 LNHDA, CDR2 SQIVND (reference sequence). V dropped 5 bases and J dropped 9 bases, with 17 bases sitting between them. The CDR3 DNA sequence: TGTGCCAGTAGTCCCCCAGGGATACGAGGGCAGTACTTC. It is translated as CASSPPGIRGQYF.

The chain combines TRBV2 with TRBJ1-2; possible D gene TRBD1, 6 bases. CDR3 length equals 14 residues. The V end was cut by 7 bases, the J end by 3 bases, with 15 bases between. Germline CDR1 and CDR2: SNHLY and FYNNEI. CDR3 sequence: CASMRGGKDYGYTF. The CDR3 DNA follows: TGTGCCAGCATGAGGGGGGGTAAGGACTATGGCTACACCTTC.

The CDR3 loop reads CASGGTGSYEQYF. CDR3 bases: TGTGCCAGCGGCGGGACAGGGTCCTACGAGCAGTACTTC. The chain joins TRBV2 to TRBJ2-7; the match to TRBD1 covers 9 bases. The CDR3 consists of 13 residues. Germline V gene sequence: CDR1 SNHLY, CDR2 FYNNEI. V lost 8 bases to trimming and J lost 1 base; unmatched junction nucleotides: 3.

This clone was observed a few times. The genes are TRBV7-9 and TRBJ1-3; no clear D. The CDR3 sequence is 15 residues long. Germline CDR1 is SEHNR and CDR2 is FQNEAQ (reference sequence). Trimming removed 2 bases at V and 0 bases at J, with 8 bases between. CDR3 DNA sequence: TGTGCCAGCAGCTTATTGGAGTACTCTGGAAACACCATATATTTT. Amino acids: CASSLLEYSGNTIYF. Based on the CDR3 plus reference TRBV7-9 and TRBJ1-3, the full variable domain is DTGVSQNPRHKITKRGQNVTFRCDPISEHNRLYWYRQTLGQGPEFLTYFQNEAQLEKSRLLSDRFSAERPKGSFSTLEIQRTEQGDSAMYLCASSLLEYSGNTIYFGEGSWLTVV.

The V gene is TRBV28, the J gene TRBJ1-2; D unclear. The CDR3 is made up of 14 amino acids. V lost 7 bases, J lost 1 base, and 13 bases lay in between. Germline CDR1 and CDR2: MDHEN and SYDVKM. In DNA, the CDR3 is TGTGCCAGCACCCCGTGGGCGGTTAACTATGGCTACACCTTC. The encoded protein is CASTPWAVNYGYTF.

The V and J genes are TRBV2 and TRBJ2-3; no reliable D call. V lost 2 bases, J lost 4 bases, and 4 bases lay in between. The germline gives CDR1 SNHLY, CDR2 FYNNEI. This CDR3 region has 12 residues. The CDR3 DNA reads as TGTGCCAGCAGTGAATATCCAGATACGCAGTATTTT. This codes for CASSEYPDTQYF.

CDR3 amino acids: CASSVSHSNQPQHF. CDR3 sequence (DNA): TGTGCCAGCAGTGTGTCCCATAGCAATCAGCCCCAGCATTTT. The chain joins TRBV6-1 to TRBJ1-5, with D unresolved. The CDR3 sequence is 14 residues long. Per the germline V gene, CDR1 is MNHNS and CDR2 is SASEGT. V shed 4 bases and J shed 0 bases, with 7 bases lying between them.

The sample holds a few counts of this clone. This rearrangement joins TRBV6-6 to TRBJ2-3, with D unresolved. The germline CDR1 and CDR2 sequences are MNHNY and SVGAGI (reference sequence). The CDR3 covers 11 residues. Between the trimmed V and J ends, which lost 6 bases and 2 bases, there was a span of 3 bases. Here the CDR3 DNA reads TGTGCCAGCAGGTACACAGATACGCAGTATTTT. This translates into CASRYTDTQYF.

This clone has just a few counts. The V call is TRBV28, the J call TRBJ1-2; possibly TRBD1 for D (6 bases). CDR1 and CDR2 from the germline V gene are MDHEN and SYDVKM. CDR3 length: 11 amino acids. Trimming removed 11 bases from V and 6 bases from J, with 13 bases in between. The CDR3 loop is CAGGTFDGYTF. CDR3 bases: TGTGCCGGCGGGACATTCGATGGCTACACCTTC.

The chain joins TRBV7-2 to TRBJ2-5; D perhaps matches TRBD2 (6 bases). Per germline, CDR1 SGHTA and CDR2 FQGNSA. There are 14 residues in the CDR3. V shed 6 bases and J shed 1 base, with 12 bases lying between them. The CDR3 region has the DNA TGTGCCAGCAGTTTAAGCGGGCCCCAAGAGACCCAGTACTTC. Protein sequence: CASSLSGPQETQYF.

The V call is TRBV9, the J call TRBJ1-1, with TRBD1 matching over 9 bases. V lost 4 bases, J lost 3 bases, and 7 bases stayed unmatched. CDR3 length: 15 residues. Germline V gene data show CDR1 as SGDLS and CDR2 as YYNGEE. The CDR3 sequence is CASSKQGALDTEAFF. In nucleotides, the CDR3 is TGTGCCAGCAGCAAACAGGGGGCATTGGACACTGAAGCTTTCTTT.

As for this clone: This probably arose from a read error, given a far larger clone one base away. The V gene is TRBV6-5, the J gene TRBJ2-5, with D perhaps TRBD1 or TRBD2 (6 bases each). V lost 6 bases and J lost 13, with 21 bases in between. This CDR3 is built from 13 residues. Germline CDR1 MNHEY, CDR2 SVGAGI. The CDR3 reads CASSLVGGYERYF. CDR3 nucleotide sequence: TGTGCCAGCAGCCTTGTGGGGGGCTACGAGCGGTACTTC.